The present entry profiles one TCR beta chain with its context. Per the original methods: Amplification with reference gene primers provided the estimates of nucleated cell counts. Assay used: immunoSEQ multiplex PCR; TCRdb lists only in-frame clones, some missing. That table furnishes V, J and clone size, whereas the DNA furnished D and trimming. The data contain more than 250,000 clones, around four fifths of them singletons. The CDR3 loop spans 13 amino acids. Looked up from germline, CDR1 is SGHTA and CDR2 is FQGNSA. Trimming pared 0 bases from V and 2 bases from J, leaving 3 bases between. These data belong to a study of blood T cell repertoires in COVID-19. In the study overall: Both acute and convalescent COVID-19 samples were obtained from the United States, Italy and Spain. The cDNA or gDNA used as material had been derived from T cells, B-cell-depleted T cells, or PBMCs.

Sample: peripheral blood. The chain carries TRBV7-2 and TRBJ2-3; D not certain. The receptor was derived from a man aged 55 to 70 who had recovered from COVID-19. This chain's CDR3 is CASSLASTDTQYF. Written as DNA, the CDR3 is TGTGCCAGCAGCTTAGCCTCCACAGATACGCAGTATTTT.